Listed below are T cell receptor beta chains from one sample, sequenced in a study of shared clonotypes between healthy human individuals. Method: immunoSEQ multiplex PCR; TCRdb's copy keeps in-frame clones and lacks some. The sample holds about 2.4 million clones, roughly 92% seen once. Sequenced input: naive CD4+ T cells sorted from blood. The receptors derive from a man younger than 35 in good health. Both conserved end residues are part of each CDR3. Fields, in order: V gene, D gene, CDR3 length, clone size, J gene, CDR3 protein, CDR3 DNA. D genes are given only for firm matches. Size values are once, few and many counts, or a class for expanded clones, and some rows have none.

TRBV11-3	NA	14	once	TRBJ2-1	CASSLEGGYNEQFF	TGTGCCAGCAGCTTAGAAGGGGGTTACAATGAGCAGTTCTTC
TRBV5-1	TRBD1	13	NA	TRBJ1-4	CASSLGTGEKLFF	TGCGCCAGCAGCTTGGGGACAGGGGAAAAACTGTTTTTT
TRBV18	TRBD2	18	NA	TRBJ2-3	CASSPYGLAGASTDTQYF	TGTGCCAGCTCACCCTACGGACTAGCGGGGGCCAGCACAGATACGCAGTATTTT
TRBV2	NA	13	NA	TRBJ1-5	CASSEGPPQPQHF	TGTGCCAGCAGTGAAGGCCCGCCTCAGCCCCAGCATTTT
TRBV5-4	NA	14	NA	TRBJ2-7	CASSLVDTPSEQYF	TGTGCCAGCAGCTTGGTGGACACCCCCTCCGAGCAGTACTTC
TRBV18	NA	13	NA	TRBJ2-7	CASSLSQGYEQYF	TGTGCCAGCTCACTTTCACAGGGCTACGAGCAGTACTTC
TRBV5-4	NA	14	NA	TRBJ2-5	CASSMDILKETQYF	TGTGCCAGCAGCATGGACATCCTCAAAGAGACCCAGTACTTC
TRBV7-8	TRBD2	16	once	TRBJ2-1	CASSLRLAGFYNEQFF	TGTGCCAGCAGCTTAAGACTAGCGGGGTTCTACAATGAGCAGTTCTTC
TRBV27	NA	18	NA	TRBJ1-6	CASSLRGGLPGLYSPLHF	TGTGCCAGCAGCCTACGGGGGGGACTACCGGGGCTATATTCACCCCTCCACTTT
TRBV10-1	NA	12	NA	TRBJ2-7	CARSGVSYEQYF	TGCGCCAGGTCGGGGGTAAGCTACGAGCAGTACTTC
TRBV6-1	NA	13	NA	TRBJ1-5	CASSGRGNQPQHF	TGTGCCAGCAGTGGCCGGGGTAATCAGCCCCAGCATTTT
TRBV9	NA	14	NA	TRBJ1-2	CASNPGGSNYGYTF	TGTGCCAGCAACCCGGGGGGCAGTAACTATGGCTACACCTTC
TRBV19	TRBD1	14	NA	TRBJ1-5	CASSMDRLNQPQHF	TGTGCCAGTAGTATGGACAGGCTCAATCAGCCCCAGCATTTT
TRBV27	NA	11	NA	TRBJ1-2	CAIRGGDGYTF	TGTGCCATACGGGGGGGAGATGGCTACACCTTC
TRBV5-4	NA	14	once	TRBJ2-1	CASSSGGFYNEQFF	TGTGCCAGCAGCTCCGGGGGATTCTACAATGAGCAGTTCTTC
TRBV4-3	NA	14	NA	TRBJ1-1	CASSHSLIPTEAFF	TGCGCCAGCAGCCATTCACTCATTCCCACTGAAGCTTTCTTT
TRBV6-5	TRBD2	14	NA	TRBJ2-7	CASSYTGLVSEQYF	TGTGCCAGCAGTTACACCGGACTAGTCTCCGAGCAGTACTTC
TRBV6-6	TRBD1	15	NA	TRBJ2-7	CASSSGQGEKYEQYF	TGTGCCAGCAGCTCGGGACAGGGGGAAAAATACGAGCAGTACTTC
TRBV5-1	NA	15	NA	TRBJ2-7	CASSLAWTPRDEQYF	TGCGCCAGCAGCTTGGCATGGACCCCAAGGGACGAGCAGTACTTC
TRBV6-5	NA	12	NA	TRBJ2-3	CASSEFTDTQYF	TGCGCCAGCAGTGAGTTCACAGATACGCAGTATTTT
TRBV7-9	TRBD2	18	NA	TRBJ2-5	CASSQEKWTSGIGETQYF	TGTGCCAGCAGCCAGGAAAAGTGGACTAGCGGGATTGGGGAGACCCAGTACTTC
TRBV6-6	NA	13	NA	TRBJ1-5	CASSYFSNQPQHF	TGTGCCAGCAGTTACTTTAGCAATCAGCCCCAGCATTTT
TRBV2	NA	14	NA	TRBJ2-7	CASSAEGGSYEQYF	TGTGCCAGCAGTGCCGAGGGGGGCTCCTACGAGCAGTACTTC
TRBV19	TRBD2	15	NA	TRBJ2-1	CATALGGGPYNEQFF	TGTGCCACCGCCCTTGGGGGGGGACCCTACAATGAGCAGTTCTTC
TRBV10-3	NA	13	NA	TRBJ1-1	CAISESAVEPAFF	TGTGCCATCAGTGAGTCGGCTGTAGAGCCCGCTTTCTTT
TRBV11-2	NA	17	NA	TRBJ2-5	CASSLTGGTDGWETQYF	TGTGCCAGCAGCTTAACTGGTGGAACCGACGGGTGGGAGACCCAGTACTTC
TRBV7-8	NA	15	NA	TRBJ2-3	CASSLEDRSTDTQYF	TGTGCCAGCAGCTTAGAGGACCGTAGCACAGATACGCAGTATTTT
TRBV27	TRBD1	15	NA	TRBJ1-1	CASSTGTAMNTEAFF	TGTGCCAGCAGTACCGGGACAGCGATGAACACTGAAGCTTTCTTT
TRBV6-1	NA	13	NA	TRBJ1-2	CASSEYTRYGYTF	TGTGCCAGCAGTGAATATACGCGCTATGGCTACACCTTC
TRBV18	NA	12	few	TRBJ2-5	CASSRVGETQYF	TGTGCCAGCTCACGGGTGGGAGAGACCCAGTACTTC
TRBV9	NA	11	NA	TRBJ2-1	CASSVGGEQFF	TGTGCCAGCAGCGTGGGGGGTGAGCAGTTCTTC
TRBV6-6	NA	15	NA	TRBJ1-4	CASSYQSGGVQGLFF	TGTGCCAGCAGTTATCAGAGTGGGGGCGTACAGGGCCTGTTTTTT
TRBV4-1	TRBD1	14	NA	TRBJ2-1	CASSRQGAVNEQFF	TGCGCCAGCAGCCGACAGGGGGCTGTCAATGAGCAGTTCTTC
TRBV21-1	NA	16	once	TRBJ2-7	CASSKASLAGGYEQYF	TGTGCCAGCAGCAAAGCGTCTCTAGCGGGAGGGTACGAGCAGTACTTC
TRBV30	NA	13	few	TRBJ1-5	CAWSSGLEQPQHF	TGTGCCTGGAGTAGTGGGCTTGAGCAGCCCCAGCATTTT
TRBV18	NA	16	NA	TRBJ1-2	CASSAGSNGGPYGYTF	TGTGCCAGCTCGGCGGGATCCAACGGGGGCCCCTATGGCTACACCTTC
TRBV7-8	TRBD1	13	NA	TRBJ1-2	CASSLRGLGGYTF	TGTGCCAGCAGCCTAAGGGGGCTTGGTGGCTACACCTTC
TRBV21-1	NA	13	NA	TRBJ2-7	CASRGQFSYEQYF	TGTGCCAGCCGAGGACAATTCTCCTACGAGCAGTACTTC
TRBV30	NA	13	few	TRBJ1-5	CAWTHRLNQPQHF	TGTGCCTGGACGCACAGGCTCAATCAGCCCCAGCATTTT
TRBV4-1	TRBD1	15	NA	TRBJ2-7	CASSQTGQGPYEQYF	TGCGCCAGCAGCCAAACAGGACAGGGCCCCTACGAGCAGTACTTC
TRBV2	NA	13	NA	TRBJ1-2	CAILTDGTYGYTF	TGTGCCATCTTGACAGACGGGACCTATGGCTACACCTTC
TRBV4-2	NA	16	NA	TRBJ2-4	CASSQDNSLAKNIQYF	TGTGCCAGCAGCCAAGATAACAGTCTAGCCAAAAACATTCAGTACTTC
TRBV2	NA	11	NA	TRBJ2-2	CASSVKGELFF	TGTGCCAGCAGTGTTAAAGGGGAGCTGTTTTTT
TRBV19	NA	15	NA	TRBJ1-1	CASFKGDVSNTEAFF	TGTGCCAGTTTCAAGGGTGATGTGTCGAACACTGAAGCTTTCTTT
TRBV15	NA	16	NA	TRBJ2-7	CATSRDPAGAGYEQYF	TGTGCCACCAGCAGAGATCCCGCAGGGGCCGGCTACGAGCAGTACTTC
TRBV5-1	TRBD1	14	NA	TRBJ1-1	CASSQDRGRTEAFF	TGCGCCAGCAGCCAAGACAGGGGAAGGACTGAAGCTTTCTTT
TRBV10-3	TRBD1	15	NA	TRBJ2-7	CAIGGDRGNGGEQYF	TGTGCCATTGGAGGGGACAGGGGTAACGGAGGCGAGCAGTACTTC
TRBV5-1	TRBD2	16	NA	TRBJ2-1	CASSPRTSGPVNEQFF	TGCGCCAGCAGCCCTCGGACTAGCGGGCCCGTTAATGAGCAGTTCTTC
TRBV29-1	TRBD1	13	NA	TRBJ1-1	CSVDRGLGTEAFF	TGCAGCGTTGACAGGGGGCTGGGAACTGAAGCTTTCTTT